The 13 T cell receptor beta chains given below trace back to one sample, sequenced in a study of vaccination and CD4 T cells after COVID-19. Oncomine TCR Beta short-read sequencing was applied to DNA from cultured CD4+ T cells. Genomic DNA was drawn out of CD4+ T cells grown in culture. TCRdb processed the PCR reads anew with MiXCR; each CDR3 protein has one entry. The sample lists some 11,000 distinct CDR3 sequences; less than 40% were seen once. This sample's treatment: roughly 11-day PBMC culture with coronavirus spike peptide pools or control peptides (ViraFEST assay). The unexposed donor provided CD4+ T cells, which were taken before the COVID-19 pandemic (2011-2018). Their antigens are not known. Material: CD4+ T cells from blood, cultured in vitro. These receptors were taken from a human donor in good health.

The chain's CDR3 is CASSLNSHGTDTQYF. The CDR3 nucleotides read TGTGCCAGCAGCTTAAACTCCCATGGGACAGATACGCAGTATTTT. This chain connects TRBV7-3 to TRBJ2-3; D unresolved. The CDR3 spans 15 residues. Germline CDR1 is SGHTA and CDR2 is FQGTGA. V was cut by 1 base and J by 3 bases, with 11 bases left in between.

The rearrangement links TRBV27 to TRBJ2-1, with a possible D match to TRBD1 (5 bases). This CDR3 comprises 16 residues. CDR1 MNHEY and CDR2 SMNVEV come from the germline V gene (reference sequence). V was shortened by 5 bases and J by 7 bases, with 21 bases between the two germline ends. CDR3 nucleotides: TGTGCCAGCAGTCTCTTAGAAGGGCAGGGTGGGAATGAGCAGTTCTTC. Protein sequence: CASSLLEGQGGNEQFF.

J is TRBJ1-1 and V is TRBV18; no reliable D call. The germline V gene encodes CDR1 KGHSH and CDR2 LQKENI. The CDR3 covers 11 residues. Trimming pared 5 bases from V and 9 bases from J, leaving 10 bases between. The CDR3 is CASSAIGKAFF. CDR3 sequence (DNA): TGTGCCAGCTCAGCCATAGGGAAAGCTTTCTTT.

The chain has TRBV5-1 and TRBJ2-1; D unclear. There are 14 residues in the CDR3. The germline gives CDR1 SGHRS, CDR2 YFSETQ. V was shortened by 1 base and J by 4 bases, with 9 bases between the two germline ends. CDR3 loop: CASSLQKRYNEQFF. As DNA, the CDR3 is TGCGCCAGCAGCTTGCAGAAAAGATACAATGAGCAGTTCTTC.

This clonotype has more than one count but fewer than ten. The rearrangement uses TRBV6-4 and TRBJ2-1; 9 bases are shared with TRBD1. The CDR3 loop spans 16 amino acids. CDR1 is MRHNA, CDR2 SNTAGT, per germline. Trimming took 3 bases from V and 5 from J; bases not matched to a gene: 8. The CDR3 DNA is TGTGCCAGCAGTGAAATCGCGGGACAGGGTAACAATGAGCAGTTCTTC. Its translation: CASSEIAGQGNNEQFF.

The chain links TRBV23-1 to TRBJ2-2; TRBD1 matches at 7 bases. TRBV23-1 falls under the ORF class, with uncertain function. V lost 8 bases, J lost 12 bases, and 6 bases stayed unmatched. CDR3 size: 11 residues. The CDR3 DNA follows: TGCGCCAGCGGAGACAGGGCGCAGCTGTTTTTT. Protein sequence: CASGDRAQLFF.

This clonotype was detected once. This likely comes from a read error, as the CDR3 has no conserved phenylalanine or tryptophan at its end. The chain employs TRBV6-1 and TRBJ2-5; 9 bases match TRBD2. J lost 4 bases, V lost 7 bases, and 10 bases had no gene match. The CDR3 is made up of 15 amino acids. Per the germline V gene, CDR1 is MNHNS and CDR2 is SASEGT. The CDR3 is CASTRAGGRIETQYL. In DNA form, the CDR3 reads TGTGCCAGCACGCGGGCGGGAGGGAGGATAGAGACCCAGTACCTC.

The genes are TRBV2 and TRBJ2-2; D is ambiguous. V lost 7 bases and J 6 bases, leaving 9 bases between the germline ends. The CDR3 runs 12 residues. Germline V gives CDR1 SNHLY, CDR2 FYNNEI. In nucleotides, the CDR3 is TGTGCCAGCACAATCGGCGCCGGGGAGCTGTTTTTT. Its translation: CASTIGAGELFF.

The chain has TRBV2 and TRBJ2-1; D is perhaps TRBD1 (6 bases). The CDR3 has 16 residues. Trimming took off 8 bases at V and 0 bases at J, with 17 bases between the two ends. Germline loops: CDR1 SNHLY, CDR2 FYNNEI. The CDR3 DNA reads as TGTGCCAGCCGCTTCCCGGACAGTAGCTCCTACAATGAGCAGTTCTTC. This sequence encodes CASRFPDSSSYNEQFF.

The chain recombines TRBV11-2 with TRBJ1-5; D remains unclear. Trimming removed 0 bases at V and 5 bases at J, with 8 bases between. Germline CDR1 SGHAT, CDR2 FQNNGV. The CDR3 covers 14 residues. CDR3 DNA: TGTGCCAGCAGCTTAGATCGGAGGGATCAGCCCCAGCATTTT. This encodes CASSLDRRDQPQHF.

V is TRBV7-2 and J is TRBJ2-3; D gene uncertain. V was pared by 1 base and J by 10 bases, with 9 bases between. CDR1 and CDR2 from the germline V gene are SGHTA and FQGNSA. This CDR3 is 12 amino acids long. CDR3 in DNA: TGTGCCAGCAGCTTAGGTGGGCCTGCGCAGTATTTT. It translates to CASSLGGPAQYF. The full variable domain, in which reference TRBV7-2 and TRBJ2-3 provide the parts outside the CDR3, is GAGVSQSPSNKVTEKGKDVELRCDPISGHTALYWYRQSLGQGLEFLIYFQGNSAPDKSGLPSDRFSAERTGGSVSTLTIQRTQQEDSAVYLCASSLGGPAQYFGPGTRLTVL.

In regard to this clonotype: The junction differs from germline at one of its ends, possibly a read error. The gene calls are TRBV6-1 and TRBJ2-3, with D possibly being TRBD2 (5 bases). This CDR3 has 15 residues. From germline, CDR1 is MNHNS and CDR2 SASEGT. In DNA, the CDR3 is TGTGCCCGCAGCCTCGCGGGCTCGTACACAGATACGCAGTATTTT. Translating gives CARSLAGSYTDTQYF.

This clonotype qualifies as medium-sized. J is TRBJ2-1 and V is TRBV27; D is unclear. Trimming left V 5 bases short and J 6 bases short, with 8 bases between. Germline CDR1 and CDR2: MNHEY and SMNVEV (reference sequence). CDR3 size: 12 residues. Here the CDR3 reads CASSIIGNEQFF. The CDR3 nucleotides read TGTGCCAGCAGTATTATAGGCAATGAGCAGTTCTTC.